The 29 T cell receptor beta chains below were found in one sample sequenced in a study of cytomegalovirus exposure and HLA in healthy donors. Here immunoSEQ multiplex PCR was the method, and the copy in TCRdb shows in-frame clones only, minus some. The data show 55,000 to 65,000 clones, 90% to 95% seen once. The sequenced sample was PBMCs. These receptors all come from a woman aged 18-29 years in good health and CMV-seropositive.

The V and J genes are TRBV7-9 and TRBJ1-4; perhaps TRBD1 as D (5 bases). Trimming left V 1 base short and J 8 bases short, with 11 bases between. The CDR3 is 14 amino acids. The germline CDR1 and CDR2 sequences are SEHNR and FQNEAQ (reference sequence). This CDR3 is CASSLEGLGEKLFF. CDR3 DNA: TGTGCCAGCAGCTTAGAGGGACTCGGGGAAAAACTGTTTTTT.

V gene TRBV11-2 combines with J gene TRBJ1-2, with D perhaps TRBD1 (5 bases). The CDR3 totals 14 residues. V lost 1 base and J lost 4, with 10 bases in between. Germline values: CDR1 SGHAT, CDR2 FQNNGV. The CDR3 sequence: CASSLASGSYGYTF. The CDR3 bases are TGTGCCAGCAGCTTAGCTTCAGGGTCCTATGGCTACACCTTC.

This clone appeared a single time. The chain combines TRBV6-5 with TRBJ1-2; 8 bases match TRBD1. This CDR3 region has 15 residues. The ends lost 6 bases at V and 8 bases at J; junction bases unmatched: 14. From germline, CDR1 is MNHEY and CDR2 SVGAGI. In DNA, the CDR3 is TGTGCCAGCAGGGGGGGACAGGAAATTAATGGCGGCTACACCTTC. Amino acids: CASRGGQEINGGYTF.

J is TRBJ2-5 and V is TRBV11-2; TRBD1 is a possible D gene (5 bases). Germline V gene lookup returns CDR1 SGHAT and CDR2 FQNNGV. V lost 1 base and J 4 bases, leaving 7 bases between the germline ends. The CDR3 has 13 residues. CDR3 sequence reads: CASSLGQGETQYF. In DNA form, the CDR3 reads TGTGCCAGCAGCTTAGGCCAGGGAGAGACCCAGTACTTC.

This clone was recorded only once. The rearrangement links TRBV19 to TRBJ2-1; D is ambiguous. Looked up from germline, CDR1 is LNHDA and CDR2 is SQIVND (reference sequence). With 4 bases removed from V and 6 bases from J, the gap between germline ends came to 16 bases. CDR3 length: 15 residues. The CDR3 region has the DNA TGTGCCAGTAGTACAACCCTGACAAACATCAATGAGCAGTTCTTC. The encoded protein is CASSTTLTNINEQFF.

V gene TRBV9 combines with J gene TRBJ2-7; 8 bases fit TRBD1. Per the germline V gene, CDR1 is SGDLS and CDR2 is YYNGEE. The CDR3 totals 14 residues. The ends lost 4 bases at V and 2 bases at J; junction bases unmatched: 5. Written as DNA, the CDR3 is TGTGCCAGCAGCCCTACAGGGGGGCCCTACGAGCAGTACTTC. Protein sequence: CASSPTGGPYEQYF.

The count of this clone is one. The chain combines TRBV6-5 with TRBJ2-7; 7 positions match TRBD1. The CDR3 runs 15 residues. Germline V gene lookup returns CDR1 MNHEY and CDR2 SVGAGI. V shed 10 bases, J shed 2 bases, and the junction held 14 bases outside the gene matches. DNA of the CDR3: TGTGCCACCCGGGACAGTAAAACCCCTCCCTACGAGCAGTACTTC. It encodes CATRDSKTPPYEQYF.

The chain employs TRBV29-1 and TRBJ2-1; TRBD2 aligns across 7 bases. Germline trimming cut 4 bases from V and 7 bases from J; bases unmatched to any gene: 10. Per germline, CDR1 SQVTM and CDR2 ANQGSEA. This CDR3 region has 14 residues. CDR3 loop: CSVASAGLGNEQFF. CDR3 DNA sequence: TGCAGCGTTGCATCAGCGGGATTGGGGAATGAGCAGTTCTTC.

The chain combines TRBV19 with TRBJ2-7; 8 bases agree with TRBD1. The germline gives CDR1 LNHDA, CDR2 SQIVND (reference sequence). The CDR3 covers 13 residues. Germline trimming cut 7 bases from V and 4 bases from J; bases unmatched to any gene: 6. CDR3 amino acids: CASTAGQGYEQYF. The CDR3 DNA reads TGTGCCAGTACCGCAGGACAGGGATACGAGCAGTACTTC. The variable domain in full, completed from reference TRBV19 and TRBJ2-7, reads DGGITQSPKYLFRKEGQNVTLSCEQNLNHDAMYWYRQDPGQGLRLIYYSQIVNDFQKGDIAEGYSVSREKKESFPLTVTSAQKNPTAFYLCASTAGQGYEQYFGPGTRLTVT.

This chain links TRBV6-1 with TRBJ2-1; 12 bases match TRBD2. Germline values: CDR1 MNHNS, CDR2 SASEGT. Trimming at V came to 2 bases and at J to 6 bases, leaving 2 bases not matched to a gene. The length of the CDR3 is 15 residues. CDR3 loop: CASSELAGGFNEQFF. The CDR3 bases are TGTGCCAGCAGTGAACTAGCGGGAGGGTTCAATGAGCAGTTCTTC.

The CDR3 sequence is CASSYRGASSYEQYF. The CDR3 nucleotides read TGTGCCAGCAGCTACAGGGGCGCCTCGAGTTACGAGCAGTACTTC. The genes are TRBV7-9 and TRBJ2-7, with TRBD1 identical over 7 bases. V dropped 4 bases and J dropped 4; count of bases not matched to a gene: 10. The CDR3 covers 15 residues. Looked up from germline, CDR1 is SEHNR and CDR2 is FQNEAQ (reference sequence).

The chain couples TRBV9 to TRBJ2-1, with D perhaps TRBD1 (5 bases). Germline CDR1 is SGDLS and CDR2 is YYNGEE. The CDR3 has 16 amino acids. Deletions cut 3 bases from V and 5 bases from J, with 18 bases between. This chain's CDR3 is CASSAGNRPSNNEQFF. The CDR3 coding sequence is TGTGCCAGCAGCGCAGGGAACAGGCCTTCCAACAATGAGCAGTTCTTC.

This clone showed up just once. The rearrangement joins TRBV29-1 to TRBJ2-7; 7 nucleotides align to TRBD1. The V and J ends lost 1 base and 4 bases, in that order; junction bases with no gene match: 1. Germline-derived CDR1 and CDR2 are SQVTM and ANQGSEA. The CDR3 is made up of 12 amino acids. DNA for the CDR3: TGCAGCGTTGAAGGACAGGGATACGAGCAGTACTTC. This codes for CSVEGQGYEQYF.

V gene TRBV12-5 combines with J gene TRBJ1-2; 7 bases fit TRBD1. The CDR3 consists of 17 residues. The J segment lost 0 bases and the V segment lost 0 bases, leaving 7 bases of the junction unmatched. Germline V gene data show CDR1 as LGHNT and CDR2 as FRNRAP. The CDR3 coding sequence is TGTGCTAGTGGTTTGGTACTAAGGGGGCGATCTAACTATGGCTACACCTTC. Translation: CASGLVLRGRSNYGYTF.

Only one count was recorded for this clone. The chain uses TRBV6-5 and TRBJ1-2, with a weak D call TRBD1 (5 bases). The length of the CDR3 is 12 residues. Germline V lookup: CDR1 MNHEY, CDR2 SVGAGI. V was cut by 5 bases and J by 5 bases, with 9 bases left in between. The CDR3 reads CASSPRQYGYTF. The CDR3 region has the DNA TGTGCCAGCAGTCCTCGACAGTATGGCTACACCTTC.

The V call is TRBV5-1, the J call TRBJ2-1; the D gene is possibly TRBD1 (5 bases). This CDR3 region has 15 residues. Germline V gives CDR1 SGHRS, CDR2 YFSETQ. Trimming cost V 0 bases and J 4 bases, with 11 bases left between them. As DNA, the CDR3 is TGCGCCAGCAGCTTGGTAGGGGCACAGTACAATGAGCAGTTCTTC. Its protein product is CASSLVGAQYNEQFF.

The chain couples TRBV7-6 to TRBJ2-1, with 9 positions matching TRBD2. This CDR3 has 12 residues. Germline trimming cut 1 base from V and 12 bases from J; bases unmatched to any gene: 1. CDR1 is SGHVS, CDR2 FNYEAQ, per germline. The CDR3 loop is CASSLVAGAQFF. The DNA of the CDR3 is TGTGCCAGCAGCTTAGTAGCGGGAGCGCAGTTCTTC. The full variable domain, its missing parts supplied by reference TRBV7-6 and TRBJ2-1, is GAGVSQSPRYKVTKRGQDVALRCDPISGHVSLYWYRQALGQGPEFLTYFNYEAQQDKSGLPNDRFSAERPEGSISTLTIQRTEQRDSAMYRCASSLVAGAQFFGPGTRLTVL.

The chain links TRBV28 to TRBJ2-3; 9 nucleotides align to TRBD1. CDR3 length equals 18 residues. V lost 3 bases to trimming and J lost 0 bases; unmatched junction nucleotides: 10. Germline values: CDR1 MDHEN, CDR2 SYDVKM. CDR3 sequence reads: CASSFGDRDLRSTDTQYF. The CDR3 coding sequence is TGTGCCAGCAGTTTCGGGGACAGGGACCTAAGAAGCACAGATACGCAGTATTTT. The full variable domain, its missing parts supplied by reference TRBV28 and TRBJ2-3, is DVKVTQSSRYLVKRTGEKVFLECVQDMDHENMFWYRQDPGLGLRLIYFSYDVKMKEKGDIPEGYSVSREKKERFSLILESASTNQTSMYLCASSFGDRDLRSTDTQYFGPGTRLTVL.

The chain joins TRBV23-1 to TRBJ1-5, with 11 bases identical to TRBD1. TRBV23-1 carries the ORF label, with uncertain function. This CDR3 region has 17 residues. With 5 bases clipped from V and 5 bases from J, the junction kept 11 bases outside the gene matches. This CDR3 reads CASSRGQGGGRDQPQHF. The CDR3 nucleotides read TGCGCCAGCAGTAGGGGACAGGGGGGCGGAAGAGATCAGCCCCAGCATTTT.

This clone occurred once. V is TRBV30 and J is TRBJ2-7, with D hard to call. The CDR3 is 14 amino acids. V lost 4 bases, J lost 7 bases, and 20 bases lay in between. Germline V lookup: CDR1 GTSNPN, CDR2 SVGIG (reference sequence). CDR3 DNA: TGTGCCTGGATTCCCCGACTGAATGTCGGGGAGCAGTACTTC. Translated, it gives CAWIPRLNVGEQYF. Together with reference TRBV30 and TRBJ2-7, the CDR3 gives the full variable domain: SQTIHQWPATLVQPVGSPLSLECTVEGTSNPNLYWYRQAAGRGLQLLFYSVGIGQISSEVPQNLSASRPQDRQFILSSKKLLLSDSGFYLCAWIPRLNVGEQYFGPGTRLTVT.

Comment on this clone: One end of the junction varies from germline; a read error may be responsible. The chain couples TRBV10-3 to TRBJ2-5; TRBD2 matches 10 bases. The CDR3 is 15 amino acids. Germline loops: CDR1 ENHRY, CDR2 SYGVKD. DNA of the CDR3: TGTGCCATCAGTGCCCAGCGGGGGGGCCAAGGGACCCAGTACTTC. It specifies CAISAQRGGQGTQYF.

The V gene is TRBV4-3, the J gene TRBJ2-5, with 8 bases aligning to TRBD2. CDR3 length: 15 residues. V dropped 1 base and J dropped 5; count of bases not matched to a gene: 6. Per germline, CDR1 LGHNA and CDR2 YSLEER. CDR3 in DNA: TGCGCCAGCAGCCAAGCTTTAGCGGGGCGGGAGACCCAGTACTTC. Its translation is CASSQALAGRETQYF.

The chain has TRBV2 and TRBJ1-5; tentatively, D is TRBD1 (6 bases). The CDR3 extends over 15 amino acids. V was shortened by 6 bases and J by 0 bases, with 12 bases between the two germline ends. Germline lookup yields CDR1 SNHLY and CDR2 FYNNEI. Written as DNA, the CDR3 is TGTGCCAGCAGGGACAGCTCTAATAGCAATCAGCCCCAGCATTTT. Its translation: CASRDSSNSNQPQHF.

This chain joins TRBV18 and TRBJ2-5; TRBD2 aligns across 14 bases. V was clipped by 3 bases and J by 5 bases; unmatched bases: 11. CDR3 size: 18 residues. Germline loops: CDR1 KGHSH, CDR2 LQKENI. As DNA, the CDR3 is TGTGCCAGCTCACCGGGACTAGCGGGGGCCGGGGGTTTGGAGACCCAGTACTTC. This encodes CASSPGLAGAGGLETQYF.

This clone was seen a single time. The rearrangement uses TRBV7-8 and TRBJ2-1; 13 nucleotides agree with TRBD2. With V trimmed by 1 base and J by 4 bases, 1 base remained unmatched. Germline CDR1 reads SGHVS; CDR2 reads FQNEAQ. The CDR3 loop spans 16 amino acids. CDR3 nucleotide sequence: TGTGCCAGCAGCTTAGTGACTAGCGGGAGGTACAATGAGCAGTTCTTC. Amino acids: CASSLVTSGRYNEQFF. Variable domain in full (rest from reference TRBV7-8 and TRBJ2-1): GAGVSQSPRYKVAKRGQDVALRCDPISGHVSLFWYQQALGQGPEFLTYFQNEAQLDKSGLPSDRFFAERPEGSVSTLKIQRTQQEDSAVYLCASSLVTSGRYNEQFFGPGTRLTVL.

CDR3 sequence reads: CASSLGGREETQYF. The CDR3 region has the DNA TGTGCCAGCAGCCTTGGAGGGAGGGAGGAGACCCAGTACTTC. This sequence joins TRBV5-6 and TRBJ2-5, with 7 bases aligning to TRBD2. Germline V lookup: CDR1 SGHDT, CDR2 YYEEEE. The CDR3 runs 14 residues. J lost 5 bases, V lost 4 bases, and 8 bases had no gene match.

The genes are TRBV5-4 and TRBJ2-5, with D perhaps TRBD2 (5 bases). Looked up from germline, CDR1 is SGHNT and CDR2 is YYREEE (reference sequence). There are 14 residues in the CDR3. V was shortened by 3 bases and J by 3 bases, with 12 bases between the two germline ends. This CDR3 reads CASSSGRGKETQYF. The CDR3 coding sequence is TGTGCCAGCAGCTCCGGACGGGGTAAAGAGACCCAGTACTTC.

The V gene is TRBV11-2, the J gene TRBJ1-2, with D tentatively TRBD1 (5 bases). Trimming took off 5 bases at V and 8 bases at J, with 15 bases between the two ends. The CDR3 has 13 residues. Looked up from germline, CDR1 is SGHAT and CDR2 is FQNNGV. The chain's CDR3 is CASSDQGVWGYTF. CDR3 bases: TGTGCCAGCAGCGATCAAGGGGTTTGGGGCTACACCTTC.

This clone was detected only once. The chain couples TRBV27 to TRBJ2-7; tentatively, D is TRBD1 (6 bases). The CDR3 spans 13 residues. V was shortened by 5 bases and J by 3 bases, with 11 bases between the two germline ends. The germline V gene encodes CDR1 MNHEY and CDR2 SMNVEV (reference sequence). CDR3 DNA sequence: TGTGCCAGCAGTCCGGGACATTTCTACGAGCAGTACTTC. It yields the protein CASSPGHFYEQYF.